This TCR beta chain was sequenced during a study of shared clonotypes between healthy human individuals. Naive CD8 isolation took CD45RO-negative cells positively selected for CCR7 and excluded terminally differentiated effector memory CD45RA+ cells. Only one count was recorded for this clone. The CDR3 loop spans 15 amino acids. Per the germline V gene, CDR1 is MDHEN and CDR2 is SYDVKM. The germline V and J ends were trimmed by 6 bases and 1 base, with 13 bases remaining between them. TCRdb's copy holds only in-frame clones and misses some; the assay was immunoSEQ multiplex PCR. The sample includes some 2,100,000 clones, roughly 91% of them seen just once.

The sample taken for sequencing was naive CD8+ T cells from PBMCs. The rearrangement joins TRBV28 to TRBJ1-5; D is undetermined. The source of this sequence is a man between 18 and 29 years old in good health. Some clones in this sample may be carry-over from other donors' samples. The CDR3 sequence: CASSLYGVSNQPQHF. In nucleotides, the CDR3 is TGTGCCAGCAGCCTCTACGGGGTGAGCAATCAGCCCCAGCATTTT.